This TCR beta chain was identified during a study of blood T cell repertoires in COVID-19. Source study methods: Nucleated cell number was recorded as an estimate derived from reference gene primer amplification. Method: immunoSEQ multiplex PCR; TCRdb's copy keeps in-frame clones and lacks some. That table gives V, J and clone size, and the DNA gave D and trimming. Of some 460,000 clones listed, 75% to 90% are singletons. The CDR3 length is 14 residues. Between the trimmed V and J ends, which lost 3 bases and 2 bases, there was a span of 12 bases. Per germline, CDR1 SGHDT and CDR2 YYEEEE. This clonotype was obtained from a woman between 18 and 29 years old who had recovered from COVID-19. The genes are TRBV5-6 and TRBJ2-7; D perhaps matches TRBD1 (6 bases). The source material was PBMCs or T cells enriched from blood (not recorded which). This CDR3 is CASSSVGQPYEQYF. DNA of the CDR3: TGTGCCAGCAGCTCGGTCGGACAGCCCTACGAGCAGTACTTC.